These 28 T cell receptor beta chains share one sample of origin, sequenced in a study of blood T cell repertoires in COVID-19. Profiled with immunoSEQ multiplex PCR; TCRdb holds only in-frame clones, not every one. The top ten clones hold 9.5% to 15% of a sample with more than 150,000 clones, roughly 79% of them seen once. Material: peripheral blood. These receptors were taken from a woman aged 80 or over with COVID-19, enrolled during active disease.

V usage is TRBV15 and J usage is TRBJ1-1, with unresolved D. Trimming pared 2 bases from V and 1 base from J, leaving 11 bases between. CDR3 size: 15 residues. The V gene's germline CDR1 is LNHNV and CDR2 YYDKDF (reference sequence). CDR3 DNA: TGTGCCACCAGCAGATTTTCCTCGGGGAACACTGAAGCTTTCTTT. Translated, it gives CATSRFSSGNTEAFF.

This clone was found a few times. This chain joins TRBV21-1 and TRBJ1-1. TRBV21-1 is classified as a pseudogene. The CDR3 loop spans 13 amino acids. DNA of the CDR3: TGTGCCAGCAGCAAAGGCGCGGACACTGAAGCTTTCTTT. Residues: CASSKGADTEAFF.

The V and J genes are TRBV29-1 and TRBJ1-5; 7 bases match TRBD1. Germline CDR1 SQVTM, CDR2 ANQGSEA. The ends lost 4 bases at V and 7 bases at J; junction bases unmatched: 13. The CDR3 is 15 residues long. The CDR3 loop is CSVVLTGIGGQPQHF. The DNA for the CDR3 is TGCAGCGTTGTCCTGACAGGGATCGGTGGGCAGCCCCAGCATTTT.

The CDR3 loop is CASSASGTGLDEQYF. The CDR3 DNA sequence: TGTGCCAGCAGCGCTTCCGGGACAGGGTTGGACGAGCAGTACTTC. The V gene is TRBV9, the J gene TRBJ2-7; 9 bases line up with TRBD1. This CDR3 is built from 15 residues. Germline V gene sequence: CDR1 SGDLS, CDR2 YYNGEE. V was pared by 3 bases and J by 5 bases, with 9 bases of the junction left unmatched.

V and J are TRBV5-1 and TRBJ1-4; perhaps TRBD1 as D (5 bases). This CDR3 is 15 amino acids long. Germline V gene sequence: CDR1 SGHRS, CDR2 YFSETQ. With 4 bases removed from V and 10 bases from J, the gap between germline ends came to 20 bases. The CDR3 sequence is CASSPLDSYPAKLFF. CDR3 nucleotides: TGCGCCAGCAGCCCCCTCGACAGTTACCCTGCAAAACTGTTTTTT.

The rearrangement uses TRBV5-1 and TRBJ2-7, with 7 positions matching TRBD2. This CDR3 has 14 residues. The germline V gene has CDR1 SGHRS and CDR2 YFSETQ. Trimming took 1 base from V and 2 from J; bases not matched to a gene: 3. CDR3 protein: CASSLRAGTYEQYF. The CDR3 DNA reads as TGCGCCAGCAGCTTGAGAGCGGGAACCTACGAGCAGTACTTC. The full variable domain, with the rest looked up from reference TRBV5-1 and TRBJ2-7, is KAGVTQTPRYLIKTRGQQVTLSCSPISGHRSVSWYQQTPGQGLQFLFEYFSETQRNKGNFPGRFSGRQFSNSRSEMNVSTLELGDSALYLCASSLRAGTYEQYFGPGTRLTVT.

This clone was recorded once. CDR3 bases: TGCAGTGCTAGTCTGCCAGGGGGTCATCAGCCCCAGCATTTT. It is translated as CSASLPGGHQPQHF. The V call is TRBV20-1, the J call TRBJ1-5; 7 nucleotides line up with TRBD1. The V gene's germline CDR1 is DFQATT and CDR2 SNEGSKA (reference sequence). The CDR3 totals 14 residues. V shed 3 bases and J 5 bases; nucleotides not matched to a gene: 7.

The rearrangement uses TRBV28 and TRBJ1-1; tentatively, D is TRBD1 (6 bases). The germline V gene has CDR1 MDHEN and CDR2 SYDVKM. This CDR3 comprises 15 residues. V was clipped by 5 bases and J by 3 bases, with 16 bases between them. The CDR3 sequence is CASSPTTGYDTEAFF. The CDR3 region has the DNA TGTGCCAGCAGTCCGACAACAGGGTATGACACTGAAGCTTTCTTT.

This chain joins TRBV2 and TRBJ2-3; D is perhaps TRBD2 (6 bases). CDR1 SNHLY and CDR2 FYNNEI come from the germline V gene. The CDR3 totals 15 residues. The V gene lost 0 bases and the J gene lost 4 bases, with 11 bases spanning the gap. The CDR3 DNA reads TGTGCCAGCAGTGAAGCGAAGGGAGGCCCAGATACGCAGTATTTT. This gives the protein CASSEAKGGPDTQYF.

CDR3 DNA sequence: TGTGCCAGCAGTTTTGGCCAGGGTCCCTACGAGCAGTACTTC. Protein product: CASSFGQGPYEQYF. This chain uses TRBV28 with TRBJ2-7; possibly TRBD1 for D (5 bases). Trimming pared 3 bases from V and 2 bases from J, leaving 11 bases between. Looked up from germline, CDR1 is MDHEN and CDR2 is SYDVKM. This CDR3 is built from 14 residues. Looking up the rest from reference TRBV28 and TRBJ2-7 gives the full variable domain: DVKVTQSSRYLVKRTGEKVFLECVQDMDHENMFWYRQDPGLGLRLIYFSYDVKMKEKGDIPEGYSVSREKKERFSLILESASTNQTSMYLCASSFGQGPYEQYFGPGTRLTVT.

The chain joins TRBV15 to TRBJ1-4, with D maybe TRBD1 (6 bases). Germline V gene data show CDR1 as LNHNV and CDR2 as YYDKDF (reference sequence). This CDR3 comprises 14 residues. Trimming stripped 5 bases from V and 4 bases from J, with 11 bases between. The CDR3 sequence: CATSVQGSNEKLFF. CDR3 bases: TGTGCCACCAGCGTACAGGGAAGTAATGAAAAACTGTTTTTT.

The chain has TRBV19 and TRBJ1-6; a weak D match, TRBD1 (5 bases). From germline, CDR1 is LNHDA and CDR2 SQIVND (reference sequence). V was shortened by 5 bases and J by 9 bases, with 14 bases between the two germline ends. The CDR3 spans 14 residues. This CDR3 reads CASSGTNWGSPLHF. In nucleotides, the CDR3 is TGTGCCAGTAGTGGGACTAACTGGGGTTCACCCCTCCACTTT.

The rearrangement uses TRBV5-1 and TRBJ2-3, with 9 nucleotides matching TRBD2. The CDR3 is 15 residues long. Germline-derived CDR1 and CDR2 are SGHRS and YFSETQ. V lost 5 bases and J lost 2; bases outside the gene matches: 6. DNA of the CDR3: TGCGCCAGCAGGGTAGCGGGAGTCCCCACAGATACGCAGTATTTT. Protein product: CASRVAGVPTDTQYF.

V usage is TRBV4-3 and J usage is TRBJ2-1, with TRBD2 identical over 9 bases. The CDR3 contains 19 residues. J was trimmed by 0 bases and V by 0 bases; bases with no gene match: 9. Per germline, CDR1 LGHNA and CDR2 YSLEER. In DNA, the CDR3 is TGCGCCAGCAGCCAAGAGATTAGCGGGGGCCAGAGCTCCTACAATGAGCAGTTCTTC. Translated, it gives CASSQEISGGQSSYNEQFF.

J is TRBJ2-3 and V is TRBV27; TRBD1 matches 9 bases. Germline V lookup: CDR1 MNHEY, CDR2 SMNVEV (reference sequence). J was trimmed by 1 base and V by 7 bases; bases with no gene match: 3. The CDR3 consists of 14 residues. In DNA, the CDR3 is TGTGCCAGCACCTGGACAGGGGGCACAGATACGCAGTATTTT. Protein sequence: CASTWTGGTDTQYF.

A word on this clone: Relative to the germline gene, one junction end is altered; a read error may explain this. The V and J genes are TRBV7-7 and TRBJ2-2, with D possibly matching TRBD2 (5 bases). CDR1 is SSHAT and CDR2 is FNYEAQ in the germline V gene (reference sequence). The CDR3 sequence is 17 residues long. The CDR3 loop is CASSRSLSNGVTGELFF. The DNA for the CDR3 is TGTGCTAGCAGCCGATCCCTTTCCAACGGGGTCACCGGGGAGCTGTTTTTT.

This clone was seen a single time. The rearrangement joins TRBV27 to TRBJ2-1, with D perhaps matching TRBD1 (6 bases). The germline CDR1 and CDR2 sequences are MNHEY and SMNVEV (reference sequence). CDR3 length equals 13 residues. Trimming pared 6 bases from V and 7 bases from J, leaving 13 bases between. The CDR3 spells CASSSGQWNEQFF. Here the CDR3 DNA reads TGTGCCAGCAGCTCAGGACAGTGGAATGAGCAGTTCTTC.

There are a few counts of this clone. The V gene is TRBV2, the J gene TRBJ2-1; TRBD2 aligns across 7 bases. V shed 0 bases, J shed 10 bases, and the junction held 18 bases outside the gene matches. The CDR3 is 18 residues long. CDR1 is SNHLY and CDR2 is FYNNEI in the germline V gene. The CDR3 DNA follows: TGTGCCAGCAGTGAAGCGCTTCTGGGGAGGGAGGGCCTGGGGGAGCAGTTCTTC. Its protein product is CASSEALLGREGLGEQFF.

CDR3 coding DNA: TGTGCCAGTAGCAAAGGACAGGGGGCCTCCTACGAGCAGTACTTC. It is translated as CASSKGQGASYEQYF. The chain joins TRBV19 to TRBJ2-7; 11 bases are shared with TRBD1. CDR3 size: 15 residues. The J segment lost 0 bases and the V segment lost 6 bases, leaving 4 bases of the junction unmatched. The germline CDR1 and CDR2 sequences are LNHDA and SQIVND (reference sequence).

The CDR3 sequence is CASSDRAEQFF. The CDR3 DNA reads TGTGCCAGCAGTGACAGGGCAGAGCAGTTCTTC. The chain uses TRBV25-1 and TRBJ2-1; perhaps TRBD1 as D (5 bases). The germline gives CDR1 MGHDK, CDR2 SYGVNS. V lost 3 bases to trimming and J lost 10 bases, with 7 bases between them. The CDR3 runs 11 residues.

This clone appeared a few times. The rearrangement links TRBV2 to TRBJ1-2, with D uncertain. Germline CDR1 SNHLY, CDR2 FYNNEI. The germline V and J ends were trimmed by 6 bases and 7 bases, with 18 bases remaining between them. The CDR3 spans 14 residues. CDR3 nucleotides: TGTGCCAGCAGCGAAAGCGGGGTTGTTAGTGGCTACACCTTC. As protein: CASSESGVVSGYTF.

The rearrangement joins TRBV29-1 to TRBJ1-4; 10 nucleotides agree with TRBD1. The junction had 8 bases not matched to a gene; V was cut back by 3 bases and J by 7 bases. Germline V gene sequence: CDR1 SQVTM, CDR2 ANQGSEA. This CDR3 contains 15 residues. CDR3 nucleotides: TGCAGCGTTGATACCGGACAGGGGGGAAGTGAAAAACTGTTTTTT. Protein sequence: CSVDTGQGGSEKLFF.

The chain employs TRBV5-1 and TRBJ2-2; 8 bases agree with TRBD2. The trim removed 0 bases at V and 2 bases at J, leaving 0 bases unmatched. This CDR3 spans 15 amino acids. The germline V gene has CDR1 SGHRS and CDR2 YFSETQ. CDR3 nucleotides: TGCGCCAGCAGCTTGGGGACTAGCAACACCGGGGAGCTGTTTTTT. Its translation: CASSLGTSNTGELFF.

V and J are TRBV6-5 and TRBJ2-1; no clear D. This CDR3 spans 11 amino acids. V lost 6 bases and J 3 bases, leaving 3 bases between the germline ends. The germline gives CDR1 MNHEY, CDR2 SVGAGI. The CDR3 spells CASRSYNEQFF. CDR3 nucleotides: TGTGCCAGCAGGAGCTACAATGAGCAGTTCTTC.

Only a few counts were recorded for this clone. CDR3 coding DNA: TGTGCCAGCAGCTTAGATCCGGGCAATCAGCCCCAGCATTTT. Its protein product is CASSLDPGNQPQHF. V gene TRBV5-5 combines with J gene TRBJ1-5; D unclear. V lost 2 bases and J lost 2, with 8 bases in between. Germline V gene lookup returns CDR1 SGHKS and CDR2 YYEKEE (reference sequence). The CDR3 has 14 residues.

J is TRBJ2-7 and V is TRBV11-2, with a tentative D call TRBD2 (6 bases). CDR1 and CDR2 from the germline V gene are SGHAT and FQNNGV. This CDR3 comprises 15 residues. Deletions cut 1 base from V and 2 bases from J, with 12 bases between. CDR3 bases: TGTGCCAGCAGCTTAGCCAGCTCGGGGGCCTACGAGCAGTACTTC. Translating gives CASSLASSGAYEQYF.

The count of this clone is one. The chain links TRBV11-3 to TRBJ2-3; a possible D gene is TRBD2 (6 bases). With 0 bases removed from V and 0 bases from J, the gap between germline ends came to 13 bases. The CDR3 covers 17 residues. CDR1 and CDR2 (germline): SGHNT, YENEEA. The CDR3 region has the DNA TGTGCCAGCAGCTTAGAGGGGATGGGGAGGAGCACAGATACGCAGTATTTT. Translation gives CASSLEGMGRSTDTQYF.

This chain connects TRBV19 to TRBJ2-7; D gene unclear. V dropped 2 bases and J dropped 6 bases, with 17 bases sitting between them. The CDR3 has 15 residues. The germline V gene has CDR1 LNHDA and CDR2 SQIVND (reference sequence). The CDR3 loop reads CASSISTPGYGEQYF. Written as DNA, the CDR3 is TGTGCCAGTAGTATAAGCACTCCCGGTTACGGCGAGCAGTACTTC.